The 32 T cell receptor beta chains reported below all come from one sample, sequenced in a study of T-cell memory formation after mild COVID-19. TCRdb recomputed calls from the 5' RACE reads with MiXCR, one row per CDR3 protein. The data show approximately 400,000 distinct CDR3 sequences, with roughly 18% seen just once and around a fifth held by the top ten. Source material: PBMCs or a T cell subset sorted from them (not recorded which). The receptors shown here come from a man younger than 35 who had mild COVID-19 (a few samples of this study predate the infection). Cell type and time point are not known.

This clonotype was picked up many times. The CDR3 DNA is TGTGCCAGCAGCCATATTAACTATAGCCCCAATCAGCCCCAGCATTTT. It encodes CASSHINYSPNQPQHF. The genes are TRBV7-8 and TRBJ1-5; D gene uncertain. CDR1 and CDR2 from the germline V gene are SGHVS and FQNEAQ. Deletions cut 5 bases from V and 3 bases from J, with 17 bases between. This CDR3 is built from 16 residues.

Only a few counts were recorded for this clonotype. This sequence joins TRBV9 and TRBJ1-1; the match to TRBD1 covers 8 bases. The CDR3 length is 14 residues. Germline V gives CDR1 SGDLS, CDR2 YYNGEE. The ends lost 3 bases at V and 6 bases at J; junction bases unmatched: 7. The DNA of the CDR3 is TGTGCCAGCAGCGCCGGGACAGGTTTGGCTGAAGCTTTCTTT. It encodes CASSAGTGLAEAFF.

This clonotype turned up a few times. The chain combines TRBV7-6 with TRBJ2-2; 7 bases match TRBD1. The CDR3 is made up of 17 amino acids. V lost 1 base and J lost 4; bases outside the gene matches: 9. Germline V lookup: CDR1 SGHVS, CDR2 FNYEAQ. The CDR3 region has the DNA TGTGCCAGCAGCTTAGGACAGGGAGTTAAGGGCACCGGGGAGCTGTTTTTT. This codes for CASSLGQGVKGTGELFF.

This chain joins TRBV7-2 and TRBJ1-3; no reliable D call. Deletions cut 0 bases from V and 6 bases from J, with 12 bases between. The CDR3 contains 15 residues. Per the germline V gene, CDR1 is SGHTA and CDR2 is FQGNSA. CDR3: CASSLATAASNTIYF. The CDR3 coding sequence is TGTGCCAGCAGCTTAGCCACAGCAGCCTCAAACACCATATATTTT.

The CDR3 bases are TGCAGTGCTAGCGGCAGAAGCTCCTACGAGCAGTACGTC. It translates to CSASGRSSYEQYV. This chain links TRBV20-1 with TRBJ2-7; D ambiguous. Trimming took 3 bases from V and 0 from J, leaving 9 bases between them. This CDR3 has 13 amino acids. Germline CDR1 is DFQATT and CDR2 is SNEGSKA (reference sequence).

This clonotype appeared many times. The chain joins TRBV7-7 to TRBJ2-3; D remains ambiguous. The V gene's germline CDR1 is SSHAT and CDR2 FNYEAQ (reference sequence). This CDR3 is 14 amino acids long. Trimming stripped 4 bases from V and 2 bases from J, with 10 bases between. CDR3 amino acids: CASSSLSNTDTQYF. CDR3 bases: TGTGCCAGCAGCTCTCTATCAAACACAGATACGCAGTATTTT.

The CDR3 DNA reads as TGTGCCAGCAGCTCAACTGAGGCGGGGTATCAGCCCCAGCATTTT. It translates to CASSSTEAGYQPQHF. The V call is TRBV5-5, the J call TRBJ1-5; no firm D call. CDR1 is SGHKS, CDR2 YYEKEE, per germline (reference sequence). CDR3 length equals 15 residues. V lost 3 bases, J lost 5 bases, and 15 bases lay in between.

The table lists this clonotype with a few counts. This rearrangement joins TRBV7-2 to TRBJ2-7, with D unclear. The germline gives CDR1 SGHTA, CDR2 FQGNSA. The CDR3 is 13 residues long. Trimming shortened V by 1 base and J by 3 bases, and 7 bases separated the two germline ends. The CDR3 nucleotides are TGTGCCAGCAGCTTAGGAGCAGGCTACGAGCAGTACTTC. This codes for CASSLGAGYEQYF.

The chain employs TRBV4-1 and TRBJ1-3, with D hard to call. The CDR3 has 15 residues. V lost 0 bases and J 7 bases, leaving 13 bases between the germline ends. In germline, CDR1 is MGHRA, CDR2 YSYEKL. The CDR3 coding sequence is TGCGCCAGCAGCCAAGAACCAGGCGGGTACAACACCATATATTTT. This encodes CASSQEPGGYNTIYF.

The rearrangement joins TRBV7-2 to TRBJ2-7; no definite D call. Per germline, CDR1 SGHTA and CDR2 FQGNSA. This CDR3 has 15 amino acids. Between the trimmed V and J ends, which lost 1 base and 0 bases, there was a span of 10 bases. The CDR3 DNA follows: TGTGCCAGCAGCTTAGGGGTTAGGAGCTCCTACGAGCAGTACGTC. Translating it yields CASSLGVRSSYEQYV.

The rearrangement uses TRBV5-4 and TRBJ2-1; 8 nucleotides align to TRBD2. Germline CDR1 SGHNT, CDR2 YYREEE (reference sequence). The CDR3 is 15 residues long. The V segment lost 2 bases and the J segment 0 bases; nucleotides outside the gene matches: 1. This CDR3 reads CASSFGTSSYNEQFF. The CDR3 DNA reads as TGTGCCAGCAGCTTTGGGACTAGCTCCTACAATGAGCAGTTCTTC. Variable domain in full (rest from reference TRBV5-4 and TRBJ2-1): ETGVTQSPTHLIKTRGQQVTLRCSSQSGHNTVSWYQQALGQGPQFIFQYYREEENGRGNFPPRFSGLQFPNYSSELNVNALELDDSALYLCASSFGTSSYNEQFFGPGTRLTVL.

V is TRBV7-9 and J is TRBJ2-2, with 9 bases aligning to TRBD1. The CDR3 covers 17 residues. V trimming: 5 bases; J trimming: 5 bases; junction bases outside the gene matches: 12. Germline values: CDR1 SEHNR, CDR2 FQNEAQ (reference sequence). The CDR3 protein is CASSLSPGTGKTGELFF. The CDR3 DNA reads TGTGCCAGCAGCCTCTCGCCGGGGACAGGGAAAACCGGGGAGCTGTTTTTT.

This chain uses TRBV7-2 with TRBJ1-2; D remains unclear. This CDR3 contains 12 residues. In germline, CDR1 is SGHTA, CDR2 FQGNSA. V lost 4 bases to trimming and J lost 7 bases, with 10 bases between them. The DNA for the CDR3 is TGTGCCAGCAGCTCCTCCGGAGCTGGCTACACCTTC. Translating gives CASSSSGAGYTF.

This clonotype was seen a handful of times. The genes are TRBV3-1 and TRBJ1-1, with TRBD1 identical over 10 bases. Germline V gene sequence: CDR1 LGHDT, CDR2 YNNKEL (reference sequence). Unmatched junction bases numbered 10, after V lost 4 bases and J lost 8 bases. The CDR3 sequence is 15 residues long. Here the CDR3 DNA reads TGTGCCAGCAGCCCATTCGACAGGGGGCGTCAGGAAGCTTTCTTT. Amino acids: CASSPFDRGRQEAFF. The variable domain in full, completed from reference TRBV3-1 and TRBJ1-1, reads DTAVSQTPKYLVTQMGNDKSIKCEQNLGHDTMYWYKQDSKKFLKIMFSYNNKELIINETVPNRFSPKSPDKAHLNLHINSLELGDSAVYFCASSPFDRGRQEAFFGQGTRLTVV.

This clonotype was counted a few times. V is TRBV7-8 and J is TRBJ1-5; 9 positions agree with TRBD1. In germline, CDR1 is SGHVS, CDR2 FQNEAQ. Trimming at V came to 2 bases and at J to 6 bases, leaving 8 bases not matched to a gene. The CDR3 length is 16 residues. The CDR3 nucleotides are TGTGCCAGCAGCTTAAACCGGGACAGGGCAGTTCAGCCCCAGCATTTT. It specifies CASSLNRDRAVQPQHF.

The rearrangement links TRBV5-4 to TRBJ1-6; 8 positions match TRBD1. The germline CDR1 and CDR2 sequences are SGHNT and YYREEE (reference sequence). This CDR3 has 14 residues. V lost 4 bases and J lost 10; bases outside the gene matches: 7. The CDR3 reads CASSTDRGSSPLHF. In DNA form, the CDR3 reads TGTGCCAGCAGCACCGACAGGGGTTCCTCACCCCTCCACTTT.

This clonotype occurred a few times. CDR3 sequence (DNA): TGTGCCAGCAGCTACGACAGGGGGCAAGAGACCCAGTACTTC. This gives the protein CASSYDRGQETQYF. The genes are TRBV7-2 and TRBJ2-5, with 9 positions matching TRBD1. This CDR3 region has 14 residues. The germline V gene encodes CDR1 SGHTA and CDR2 FQGNSA. After removal of 4 bases from V and 2 bases from J, the junction contained 2 bases not matched to a gene.

V is TRBV11-2 and J is TRBJ1-6; no clear D gene. Trimming stripped 4 bases from V and 15 bases from J, with 7 bases between. The CDR3 has 10 residues. CDR1 is SGHAT and CDR2 is FQNNGV in the germline V gene. The CDR3 loop reads CASSSLDLHF. CDR3 sequence (DNA): TGTGCCAGCAGCTCCCTGGACCTCCACTTT.

In its sample, this clonotype was seen a few times. The V and J genes are TRBV29-1 and TRBJ2-5; the D is unclear. The CDR3 runs to 13 residues. Trimming took off 6 bases at V and 2 bases at J, with 13 bases between the two ends. Germline values: CDR1 SQVTM, CDR2 ANQGSEA. For the CDR3, the DNA is TGCAGCGTACAGAGCAGATATCAAGAGACCCAGTACTTC. Translation gives CSVQSRYQETQYF.

In its sample, this clonotype was seen a few times. The chain couples TRBV19 to TRBJ1-5; D is perhaps TRBD1 (5 bases). Trimming shortened V by 7 bases and J by 7 bases, and 23 bases separated the two germline ends. This CDR3 is built from 16 residues. Germline CDR1 LNHDA, CDR2 SQIVND (reference sequence). In DNA form, the CDR3 reads TGTGCCAGTAACCCCCCAAGGAGGGGATTAGGGCAGCCCCAGCATTTT. Protein: CASNPPRRGLGQPQHF.

This clonotype was found a few times. The chain couples TRBV7-9 to TRBJ1-6; a possible D gene is TRBD1 (5 bases). Per the germline V gene, CDR1 is SEHNR and CDR2 is FQNEAQ (reference sequence). V was pared by 5 bases and J by 11 bases, with 16 bases between. The CDR3 runs 14 residues. This CDR3 is CASSQRDSRAPLHF. In DNA, the CDR3 is TGTGCCAGCAGCCAGCGGGACTCCCGAGCACCCCTCCACTTT. Based on the CDR3 plus reference TRBV7-9 and TRBJ1-6, the full variable domain is DTGVSQNPRHKITKRGQNVTFRCDPISEHNRLYWYRQTLGQGPEFLTYFQNEAQLEKSRLLSDRFSAERPKGSFSTLEIQRTEQGDSAMYLCASSQRDSRAPLHFGNGTRLTVT.

V is TRBV18 and J is TRBJ1-2; the D gene is possibly TRBD1 (5 bases). This CDR3 spans 13 amino acids. V dropped 8 bases and J dropped 5 bases, with 15 bases sitting between them. Germline V gene sequence: CDR1 KGHSH, CDR2 LQKENI. CDR3 loop: CASRDPPGYGYTF. As DNA, the CDR3 is TGTGCCAGCCGGGACCCACCGGGGTATGGCTACACCTTC.

Here the CDR3 reads CASSRLERGGRQETQYF. The CDR3 DNA follows: TGCGCCAGCAGTCGACTGGAACGGGGAGGGCGACAAGAGACCCAGTACTTC. The genes are TRBV4-1 and TRBJ2-5; TRBD2 matches at 7 bases. This CDR3 comprises 17 residues. Germline loops: CDR1 MGHRA, CDR2 YSYEKL. Trimming removed 6 bases from V and 2 bases from J; junction bases left unmatched: 15.

The J gene is TRBJ2-1, the V gene TRBV20-1; D is tentatively TRBD1 or TRBD2 (7 bases each). Trimming left V 5 bases short and J 6 bases short, with 14 bases between. Germline V gene sequence: CDR1 DFQATT, CDR2 SNEGSKA (reference sequence). The CDR3 contains 13 residues. The CDR3 DNA sequence: TGCAGTGCTCCTCGCAGGGGGGGCAATGAGCAGTTCTTC. Amino acids: CSAPRRGGNEQFF.

The V gene is TRBV18, the J gene TRBJ2-7; 7 positions match TRBD1. Trimming cost V 6 bases and J 1 base; bases outside gene matches: 6. This CDR3 region has 14 residues. From germline, CDR1 is KGHSH and CDR2 LQKENI. The CDR3: CASSPGGRSYEQYV. Here the CDR3 DNA reads TGTGCCAGCTCGCCAGGGGGTCGGTCCTACGAGCAGTACGTC.

The J gene is TRBJ1-5, the V gene TRBV10-3; D is possibly TRBD1 (5 bases). CDR1 is ENHRY, CDR2 SYGVKD, per germline. The CDR3 consists of 14 residues. Between the trimmed V and J ends, which lost 2 bases and 5 bases, there was a span of 10 bases. CDR3 residues: CAISEGQGYQPQHF. The CDR3 region has the DNA TGTGCCATCAGTGAGGGGCAGGGCTATCAGCCCCAGCATTTT.

This clonotype was picked up many times. V gene TRBV9 combines with J gene TRBJ2-1; 11 nucleotides agree with TRBD2. Germline CDR1 and CDR2: SGDLS and YYNGEE. J gave up 8 bases and V 4 bases, and 14 bases lay outside the gene matches. The CDR3 contains 17 residues. The CDR3 nucleotides read TGTGCCAGCAGCTTTCGTGCCTTTAGCGGGGGGGCTGATGAGCAGTTCTTC. Amino acid sequence: CASSFRAFSGGADEQFF.

This clonotype appeared a few times. The chain couples TRBV12-3 or TRBV12-4 to TRBJ2-2, with D hard to call. The CDR3 is made up of 16 amino acids. The V end lost 5 bases, the J end lost 5 bases, and 18 bases lay between the germline ends. CDR3 sequence: CASSPGGRMETGELFF. CDR3 nucleotides: TGTGCCAGCAGTCCCGGCGGTAGGATGGAGACCGGGGAGCTGTTTTTT.

This clonotype showed up just a few times. This chain connects TRBV12-3 or TRBV12-4 to TRBJ1-2; D is unclear. Trimming cost V 6 bases and J 2 bases, with 13 bases left between them. The CDR3 extends over 14 amino acids. The CDR3 DNA is TGTGCCAGCAGCGCCCCGGGCGGGAACTATGGCTACACCTTC. This codes for CASSAPGGNYGYTF.

The chain joins TRBV5-4 to TRBJ2-7; tentative D call: TRBD1 (6 bases). CDR3 length: 14 residues. Trimming pared 0 bases from V and 7 bases from J, leaving 14 bases between. From germline, CDR1 is SGHNT and CDR2 YYREEE (reference sequence). The CDR3 reads CASSLVGQGREQYF. In nucleotides, the CDR3 is TGTGCCAGCAGCTTGGTTGGGCAGGGGAGAGAGCAGTACTTC. Filled out from reference TRBV5-4 and TRBJ2-7, the complete variable domain reads ETGVTQSPTHLIKTRGQQVTLRCSSQSGHNTVSWYQQALGQGPQFIFQYYREEENGRGNFPPRFSGLQFPNYSSELNVNALELDDSALYLCASSLVGQGREQYFGPGTRLTVT.

There are a few counts of this clonotype. The rearrangement joins TRBV14 to TRBJ1-1, with D perhaps matching TRBD1 (6 bases). Germline CDR1 is SGHDN and CDR2 is FVKESK. This CDR3 is built from 13 residues. With 3 bases removed from V and 13 bases from J, the gap between germline ends came to 18 bases. The DNA of the CDR3 is TGTGCCAGCAGCCAGGACAGATATACTCATGGTTTCTTT. This sequence encodes CASSQDRYTHGFF.

V and J are TRBV27 and TRBJ2-4; D perhaps matches TRBD2 (6 bases). CDR1 and CDR2 (germline): MNHEY, SMNVEV (reference sequence). V lost 2 bases to trimming and J lost 3 bases, with 11 bases between them. This CDR3 is 15 amino acids long. Written as DNA, the CDR3 is TGTGCCAGCAGTTTACGGGGGACGGGCAAAAACATTCAGTACTTC. It translates to CASSLRGTGKNIQYF.